The rows below give T cell receptor beta chains drawn from one sample of a study of T cell changes during pregnancy in multiple sclerosis. TCRdb's table, derived via immunoSEQ multiplex PCR, lists solely in-frame clones and lacks some. Here the sample spans over 60,000 clones, approximately 92% being singletons. The sample consisted of peripheral blood, taken in the first trimester of pregnancy. The origin of the receptors is a female donor with multiple sclerosis, enrolled in a pregnancy study. Both conserved end residues are part of each CDR3. Each record gives: D gene, J gene, clone size, V gene, CDR3 DNA, CDR3 protein. D genes are given only for firm matches. Clone size is stated in some rows and not others, as once, few, many or a class when expanded.

- | TRBJ2-7 | - | TRBV7-9 | TGTGCCAGCAGCCCCAAAAGTGGGACGGGGGTCCAACCTTACGAGCAGTACTTC | CASSPKSGTGVQPYEQYF
TRBD1 | TRBJ2-1 | once | TRBV6-1 | TGTGCCAGCAGTGGTCCGGGACAGGTCAACAATGAGCAGTTCTTC | CASSGPGQVNNEQFF
TRBD2 | TRBJ2-7 | - | TRBV13 | TGTGCCAGCAGCTCGACTAGCGGGGGGCCCTACGAGCAGTACTTC | CASSSTSGGPYEQYF
- | TRBJ1-4 | - | TRBV28 | TGTGCCAGCAGCCCCGGGGGGACTAATGAAAAACTGTTTTTT | CASSPGGTNEKLFF
- | TRBJ2-3 | - | TRBV29-1 | TGCAGCGGTTCCCTGACAGATACGCAGTATTTT | CSGSLTDTQYF
TRBD1 | TRBJ1-5 | - | TRBV19 | TGTGCCAGCGTGGGACAGGGGGCATTAGGTCGTCAGCCCCAGCATTTT | CASVGQGALGRQPQHF
- | TRBJ1-6 | - | TRBV7-2 | TGTGCCAGCAGCGAGCGCGCTGGGGGCTGGTATTCACCCCTCCACTTT | CASSERAGGWYSPLHF
TRBD2 | TRBJ2-3 | - | TRBV19 | TGTGCCAGTAGTCCCACGGGACTAGCGGGATGGACAGATACGCAGTATTTT | CASSPTGLAGWTDTQYF
TRBD2 | TRBJ2-1 | - | TRBV29-1 | TGCAGCGTTGAAAGACTAGCGTACTCCTACAATGAGCAGTTCTTC | CSVERLAYSYNEQFF
- | TRBJ1-5 | - | TRBV2 | TGTGCCAGCAGTGGAGGTACAGGGTATAGCAATCAGCCCCAGCATTTT | CASSGGTGYSNQPQHF
- | TRBJ1-5 | few | TRBV18 | TGTGCCAGCTCACTACGACAGTACAATCAGCCCCAGCATTTT | CASSLRQYNQPQHF
- | TRBJ1-1 | - | TRBV15 | TGTGCCACCGGAGGACAGCTAAACACTGAAGCTTTCTTT | CATGGQLNTEAFF
- | TRBJ1-2 | - | TRBV7-2 | TGTGCCAGCAGCGTCGAACTTTTTTTGGGCTACACCTTC | CASSVELFLGYTF
TRBD1 | TRBJ1-1 | - | TRBV7-2 | TGTGCCAGCAGCTTAGACGGCAGGGGGAGAGGCACTGAAGCTTTCTTT | CASSLDGRGRGTEAFF
- | TRBJ1-4 | - | TRBV4-1 | TGCGCCAGCAGCCAAGATCGGGGGAGAACTAATGAAAAACTGTTTTTT | CASSQDRGRTNEKLFF
- | TRBJ1-4 | - | TRBV15 | TGTGCCACCAGCAGCCGGGGTCTAGCGGGGGAAAAACTGTTTTTT | CATSSRGLAGEKLFF
- | TRBJ1-1 | - | TRBV6-5 | TGTGCCAGCAGTTACGCCGGAGTCGGGAACACTGAAGCTTTCTTT | CASSYAGVGNTEAFF
- | TRBJ1-2 | few | TRBV5-1 | TGCGCCAGCAGTCCGCCCGCAGTGTATGGCTACACCTTC | CASSPPAVYGYTF
TRBD2 | TRBJ2-3 | - | TRBV5-4 | TGTGCCAGCAGCTCCGGGACTAGCGGGAGACCCTCAGATACGCAGTATTTT | CASSSGTSGRPSDTQYF
- | TRBJ2-3 | - | TRBV1 | TGCACCAGCAGCCAAGGCCGGGGGGGCGGGGATACGCAGTATTTT | CTSSQGRGGGDTQYF
- | TRBJ2-3 | - | TRBV9 | TGTGCCAGCAGCGTAGCCGGGGGGCCCCCCACAGATACGCAGTATTTT | CASSVAGGPPTDTQYF
- | TRBJ2-1 | - | TRBV30 | TGTGCCTTGGCTCGGAGCTCCTACAATGAGCAGTTCTTC | CALARSSYNEQFF
- | TRBJ1-4 | - | TRBV7-8 | TGTGCCAGCAGCTTATCCCGGACAGCAACTGAAAAACTGTTTTTT | CASSLSRTATEKLFF
- | TRBJ2-6 | medium-sized | TRBV30 | TGTGCCGGGGGCGACATCTCTGGGGCCAACGTCCTGACTTTC | CAGGDISGANVLTF
TRBD2 | TRBJ2-7 | - | TRBV18 | TGTGCCAGCTCGCTAGCGGGATCGGTAGGCGAGCAGTACTTC | CASSLAGSVGEQYF
TRBD2 | TRBJ2-2 | - | TRBV27 | TGTGCCAGCAGTCGGGGAGGGCTCGGGGAGCTGTTTTTT | CASSRGGLGELFF
TRBD1 | TRBJ1-1 | - | TRBV5-1 | TGCGCCAGCAGCTTGGGAGGGGGCAACACTGAAGCTTTCTTT | CASSLGGGNTEAFF
- | TRBJ1-1 | - | TRBV5-1 | TGCGCCAGCAGCTTGGACAGTATGAACACTGAAGCTTTCTTT | CASSLDSMNTEAFF
- | TRBJ2-7 | - | TRBV2 | TGTGCCAGCAGTCGGAACTACAGGGTCGGGAACGAGCAGTACTTC | CASSRNYRVGNEQYF
- | TRBJ2-1 | - | TRBV30 | TGTGCCTGGAGTGGGAGCGGGTGGGGGGAGCAGTTCTTC | CAWSGSGWGEQFF
- | TRBJ2-5 | - | TRBV5-4 | TGTGCCAGCAGCCCCGGGACTGTGGAGACCCAGTACTTC | CASSPGTVETQYF
TRBD1 | TRBJ1-1 | few | TRBV29-1 | TGCAGCGCTGGGACAGCAAACACTGAAGCTTTCTTT | CSAGTANTEAFF
- | TRBJ2-5 | - | TRBV7-3 | TGTGCCAGCAGTAAAGGGGGAAGGGGTCAAGAGACCCAGTACTTC | CASSKGGRGQETQYF
- | TRBJ2-1 | - | TRBV27 | TGTGCCAGCAGTTTAGCTCTGCGACATGGCGAGCAGTTCTTC | CASSLALRHGEQFF
TRBD1 | TRBJ1-2 | - | TRBV27 | TGTGCCAGCAGTTTAACATTTTTAGGGGGCTCTCACTATGGCTACACCTTC | CASSLTFLGGSHYGYTF
- | TRBJ2-7 | - | TRBV6-1 | TGTGCCAGCAGTGAAGATCTGGGGCCAAGGTCCTACGAGCAGTACTTC | CASSEDLGPRSYEQYF
TRBD1 | TRBJ1-3 | - | TRBV9 | TGTGCCAGCAGCGTAGAAGACAGGGGATTTGGAAACACCATATATTTT | CASSVEDRGFGNTIYF
TRBD1 | TRBJ1-1 | - | TRBV5-1 | TGCGCCAGCAGGTTCCGGGACAGGGGGGCGGCTGAAGCTTTCTTT | CASRFRDRGAAEAFF